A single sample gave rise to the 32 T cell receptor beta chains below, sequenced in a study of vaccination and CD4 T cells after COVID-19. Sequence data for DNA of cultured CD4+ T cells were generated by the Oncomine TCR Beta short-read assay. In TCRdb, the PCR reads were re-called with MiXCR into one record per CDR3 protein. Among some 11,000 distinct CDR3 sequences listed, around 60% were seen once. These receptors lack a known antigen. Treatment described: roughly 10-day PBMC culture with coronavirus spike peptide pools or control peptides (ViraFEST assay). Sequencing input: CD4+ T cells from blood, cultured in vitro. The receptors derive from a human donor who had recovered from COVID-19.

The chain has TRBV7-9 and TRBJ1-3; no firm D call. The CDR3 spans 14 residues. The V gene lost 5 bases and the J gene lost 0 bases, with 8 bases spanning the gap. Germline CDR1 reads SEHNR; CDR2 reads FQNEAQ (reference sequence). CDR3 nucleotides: TGTGCCAGCAGCAAGTCGGCCTCTGGAAACACCATATATTTT. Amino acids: CASSKSASGNTIYF.

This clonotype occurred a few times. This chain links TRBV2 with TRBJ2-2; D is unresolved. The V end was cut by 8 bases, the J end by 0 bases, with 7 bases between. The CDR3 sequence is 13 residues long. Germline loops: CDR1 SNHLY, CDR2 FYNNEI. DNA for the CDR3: TGTGCCAGCCGGACGACGAACACCGGGGAGCTGTTTTTT. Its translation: CASRTTNTGELFF.

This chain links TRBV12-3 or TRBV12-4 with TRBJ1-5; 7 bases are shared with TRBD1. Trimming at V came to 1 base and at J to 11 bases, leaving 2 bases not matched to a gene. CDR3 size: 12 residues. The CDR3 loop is CASSLGTGAQHF. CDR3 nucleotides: TGTGCCAGCAGTTTAGGTACAGGGGCCCAGCATTTT.

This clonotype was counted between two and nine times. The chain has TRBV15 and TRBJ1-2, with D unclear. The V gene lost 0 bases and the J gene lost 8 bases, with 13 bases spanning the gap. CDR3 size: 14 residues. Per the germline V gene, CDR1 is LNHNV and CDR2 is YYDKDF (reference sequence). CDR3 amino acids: CATSRDFATGGYTF. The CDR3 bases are TGTGCCACCAGCAGAGATTTCGCGACGGGCGGCTACACCTTC. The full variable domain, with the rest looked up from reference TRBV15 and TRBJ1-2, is DAMVIQNPRYQVTQFGKPVTLSCSQTLNHNVMYWYQQKSSQAPKLLFHYYDKDFNNEADTPDNFQSRRPNTSFCFLDIRSPGLGDTAMYLCATSRDFATGGYTFGSGTRLTVV.

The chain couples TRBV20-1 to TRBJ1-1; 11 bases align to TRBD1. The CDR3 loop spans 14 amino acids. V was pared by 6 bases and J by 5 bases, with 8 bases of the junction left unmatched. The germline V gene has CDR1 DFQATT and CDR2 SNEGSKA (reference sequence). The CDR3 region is CSALDRGHGTEAFF. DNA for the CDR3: TGCAGTGCCCTGGACAGGGGGCATGGGACTGAAGCTTTCTTT.

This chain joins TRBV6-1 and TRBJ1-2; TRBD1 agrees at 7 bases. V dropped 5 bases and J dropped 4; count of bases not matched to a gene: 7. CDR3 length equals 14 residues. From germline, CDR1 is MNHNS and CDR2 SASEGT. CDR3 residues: CASSNPDRIYGYTF. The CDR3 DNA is TGTGCCAGCAGTAACCCGGACAGGATCTATGGCTACACCTTC.

The CDR3 nucleotides are TGTGCCAGCAGTGCCTCTAATGCAGATACGCAGTATTTT. Its protein is CASSASNADTQYF. V is TRBV2 and J is TRBJ2-3; no clear D gene. V lost 4 bases and J 4 bases, leaving 9 bases between the germline ends. The CDR3 totals 13 residues. Per germline, CDR1 SNHLY and CDR2 FYNNEI.

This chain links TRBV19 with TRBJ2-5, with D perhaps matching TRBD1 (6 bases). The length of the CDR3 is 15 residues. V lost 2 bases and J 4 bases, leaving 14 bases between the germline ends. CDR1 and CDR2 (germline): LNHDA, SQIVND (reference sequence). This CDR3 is CASSIMAGAGETQYF. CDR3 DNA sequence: TGTGCCAGTAGTATAATGGCAGGGGCAGGAGAGACCCAGTACTTC. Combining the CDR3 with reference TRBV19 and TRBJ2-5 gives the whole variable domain DGGITQSPKYLFRKEGQNVTLSCEQNLNHDAMYWYRQDPGQGLRLIYYSQIVNDFQKGDIAEGYSVSREKKESFPLTVTSAQKNPTAFYLCASSIMAGAGETQYFGPGTRLLVL.

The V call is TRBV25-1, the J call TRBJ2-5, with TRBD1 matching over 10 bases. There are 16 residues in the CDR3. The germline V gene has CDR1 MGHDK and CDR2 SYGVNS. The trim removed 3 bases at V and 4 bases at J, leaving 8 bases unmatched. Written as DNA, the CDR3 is TGTGCCAGCAGTGACTGGGACAGGGGAGCCGTAGAGACCCAGTACTTC. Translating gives CASSDWDRGAVETQYF.

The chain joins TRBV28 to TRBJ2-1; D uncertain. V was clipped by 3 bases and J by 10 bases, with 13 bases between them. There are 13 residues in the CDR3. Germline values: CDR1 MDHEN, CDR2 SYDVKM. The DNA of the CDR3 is TGTGCCAGCAGTTTGTCCCCCCGGTACGAGCAGTTCTTC. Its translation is CASSLSPRYEQFF.

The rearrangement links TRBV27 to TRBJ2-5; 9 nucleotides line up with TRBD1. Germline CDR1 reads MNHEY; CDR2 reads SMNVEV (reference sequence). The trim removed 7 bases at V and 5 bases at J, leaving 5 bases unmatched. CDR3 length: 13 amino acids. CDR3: CASMGQGRETQYF. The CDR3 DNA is TGTGCCAGCATGGGACAGGGTCGGGAGACCCAGTACTTC.

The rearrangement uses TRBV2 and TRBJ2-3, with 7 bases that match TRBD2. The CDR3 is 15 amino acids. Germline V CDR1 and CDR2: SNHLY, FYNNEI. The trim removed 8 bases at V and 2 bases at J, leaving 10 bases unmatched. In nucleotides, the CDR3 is TGTGCCAGCCGGGGTGAGCGGGGTTTCACAGATACGCAGTATTTT. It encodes CASRGERGFTDTQYF.

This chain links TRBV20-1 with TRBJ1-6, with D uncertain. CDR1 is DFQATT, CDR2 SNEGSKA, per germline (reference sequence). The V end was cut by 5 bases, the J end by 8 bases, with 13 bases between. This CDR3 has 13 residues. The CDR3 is CSAPRGFDSPLHF. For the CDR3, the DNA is TGCAGTGCTCCCCGAGGATTTGATTCACCCCTCCACTTT.

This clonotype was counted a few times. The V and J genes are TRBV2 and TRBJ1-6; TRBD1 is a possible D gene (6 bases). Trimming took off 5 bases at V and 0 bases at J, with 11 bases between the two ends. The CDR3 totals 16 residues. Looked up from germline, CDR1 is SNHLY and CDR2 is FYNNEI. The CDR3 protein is CASSNRESSYNSPLHF. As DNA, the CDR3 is TGTGCCAGCAGTAACAGGGAAAGCTCCTATAATTCACCCCTCCACTTT. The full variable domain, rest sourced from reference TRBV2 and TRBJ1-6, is EPEVTQTPSHQVTQMGQEVILRCVPISNHLYFYWYRQILGQKVEFLVSFYNNEISEKSEIFDDQFSVERPDGSNFTLKIRSTKLEDSAMYFCASSNRESSYNSPLHFGNGTRLTVT.

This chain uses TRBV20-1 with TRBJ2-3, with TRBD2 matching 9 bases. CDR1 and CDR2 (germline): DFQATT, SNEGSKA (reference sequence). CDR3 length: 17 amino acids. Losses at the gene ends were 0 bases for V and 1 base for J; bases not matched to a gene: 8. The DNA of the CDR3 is TGCAGTGCTAGAGAGATAAGTAGCGGGAGCGGCACAGATACGCAGTATTTT. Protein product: CSAREISSGSGTDTQYF.

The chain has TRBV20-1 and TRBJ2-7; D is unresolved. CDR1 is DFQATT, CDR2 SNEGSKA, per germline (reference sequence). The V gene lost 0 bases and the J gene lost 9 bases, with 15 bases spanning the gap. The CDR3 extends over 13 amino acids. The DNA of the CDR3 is TGCAGTGCTAGAGACGGACCGGGTGATTGGCAGTACTTC. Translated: CSARDGPGDWQYF.

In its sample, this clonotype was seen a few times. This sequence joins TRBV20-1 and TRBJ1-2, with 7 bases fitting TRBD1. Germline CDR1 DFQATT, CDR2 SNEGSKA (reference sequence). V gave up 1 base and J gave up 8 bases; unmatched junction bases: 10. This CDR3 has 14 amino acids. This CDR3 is CSARVWKGAGGYTF. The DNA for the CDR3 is TGCAGTGCTAGAGTCTGGAAGGGGGCCGGAGGCTACACCTTC.

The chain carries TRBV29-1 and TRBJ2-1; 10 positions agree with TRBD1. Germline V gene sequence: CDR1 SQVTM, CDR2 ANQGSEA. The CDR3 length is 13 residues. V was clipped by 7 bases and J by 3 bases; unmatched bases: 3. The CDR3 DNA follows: TGCAGCGCCGGGACAGGGGACTACAATGAGCAGTTCTTC. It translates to CSAGTGDYNEQFF.

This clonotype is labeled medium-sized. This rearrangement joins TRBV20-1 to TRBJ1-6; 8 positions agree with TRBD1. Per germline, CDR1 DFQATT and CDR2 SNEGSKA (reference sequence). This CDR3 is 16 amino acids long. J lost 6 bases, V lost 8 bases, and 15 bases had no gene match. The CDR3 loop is CSLTGAAMVGNSPLHF. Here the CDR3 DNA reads TGCAGTCTGACAGGGGCCGCAATGGTCGGTAATTCACCCCTCCACTTT.

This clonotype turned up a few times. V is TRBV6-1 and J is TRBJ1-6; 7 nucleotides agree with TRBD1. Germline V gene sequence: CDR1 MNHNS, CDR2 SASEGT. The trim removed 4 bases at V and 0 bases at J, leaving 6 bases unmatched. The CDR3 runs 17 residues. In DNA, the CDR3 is TGTGCCAGCAGTGCCCGACAGGGTGGCTCCTATAATTCACCCCTCCACTTT. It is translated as CASSARQGGSYNSPLHF.

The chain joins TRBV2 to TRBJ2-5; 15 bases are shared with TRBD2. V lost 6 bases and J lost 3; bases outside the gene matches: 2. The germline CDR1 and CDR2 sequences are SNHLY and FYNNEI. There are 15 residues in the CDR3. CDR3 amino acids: CASSGLAGGEETQYF. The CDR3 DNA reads TGTGCCAGCAGCGGACTAGCGGGAGGGGAAGAGACCCAGTACTTC.

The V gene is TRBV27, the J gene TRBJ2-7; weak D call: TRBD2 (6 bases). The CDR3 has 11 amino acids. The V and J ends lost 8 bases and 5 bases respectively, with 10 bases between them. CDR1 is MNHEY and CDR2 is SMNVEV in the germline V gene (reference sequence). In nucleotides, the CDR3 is TGTGCCAGCGGGAGGTCGAACGAGCAGTACTTC. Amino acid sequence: CASGRSNEQYF.

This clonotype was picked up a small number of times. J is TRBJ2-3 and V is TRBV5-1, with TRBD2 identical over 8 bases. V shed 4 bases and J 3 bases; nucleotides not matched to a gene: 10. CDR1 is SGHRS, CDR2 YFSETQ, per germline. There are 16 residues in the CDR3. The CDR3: CASSTGGVAATDTQYF. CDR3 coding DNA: TGCGCCAGCAGCACGGGAGGGGTTGCAGCAACAGATACGCAGTATTTT. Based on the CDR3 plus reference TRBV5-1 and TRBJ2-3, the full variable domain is KAGVTQTPRYLIKTRGQQVTLSCSPISGHRSVSWYQQTPGQGLQFLFEYFSETQRNKGNFPGRFSGRQFSNSRSEMNVSTLELGDSALYLCASSTGGVAATDTQYFGPGTRLTVL.

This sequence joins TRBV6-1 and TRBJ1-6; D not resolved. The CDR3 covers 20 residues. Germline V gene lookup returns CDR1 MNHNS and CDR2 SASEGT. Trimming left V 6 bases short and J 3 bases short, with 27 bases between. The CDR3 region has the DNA TGTGCCAGCAGAAAGAAGGGTGCCCTAGCCCTCTACGGCTATAATTCACCCCTCCACTTT. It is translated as CASRKKGALALYGYNSPLHF.

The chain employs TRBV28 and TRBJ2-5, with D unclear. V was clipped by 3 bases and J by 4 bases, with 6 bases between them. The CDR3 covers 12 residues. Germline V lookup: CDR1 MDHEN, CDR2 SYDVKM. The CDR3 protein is CASSFRAETQYF. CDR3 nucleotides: TGTGCCAGCAGTTTTAGGGCAGAGACCCAGTACTTC.

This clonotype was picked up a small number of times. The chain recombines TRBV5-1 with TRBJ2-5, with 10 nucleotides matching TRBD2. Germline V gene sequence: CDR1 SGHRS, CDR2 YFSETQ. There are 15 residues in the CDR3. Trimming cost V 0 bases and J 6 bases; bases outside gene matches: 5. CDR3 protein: CASSLASGSAKTQYF. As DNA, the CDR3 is TGCGCCAGCAGCTTGGCTAGCGGGAGTGCGAAGACCCAGTACTTC.

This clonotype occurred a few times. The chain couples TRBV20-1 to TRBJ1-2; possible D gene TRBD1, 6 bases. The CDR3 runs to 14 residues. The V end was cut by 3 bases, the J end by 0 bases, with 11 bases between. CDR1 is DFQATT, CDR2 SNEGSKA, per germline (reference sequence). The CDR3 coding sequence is TGCAGTGCTAGGAGGGGGATTACTAACTATGGCTACACCTTC. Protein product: CSARRGITNYGYTF.

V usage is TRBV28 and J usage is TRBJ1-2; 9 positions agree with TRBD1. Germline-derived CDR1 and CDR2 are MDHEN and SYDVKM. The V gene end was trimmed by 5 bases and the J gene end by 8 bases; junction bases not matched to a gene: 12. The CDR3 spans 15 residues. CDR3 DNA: TGTGCCAGCAGTCCCTCGGACAGGGGAGGTTGGGGCTACACCTTC. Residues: CASSPSDRGGWGYTF.

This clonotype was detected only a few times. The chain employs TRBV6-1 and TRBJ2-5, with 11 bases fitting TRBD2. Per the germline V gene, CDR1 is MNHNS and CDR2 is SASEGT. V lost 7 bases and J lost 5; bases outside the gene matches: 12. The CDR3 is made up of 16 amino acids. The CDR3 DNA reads TGTGCCAGCAATCGACTAGCGGGGTTTATTCCGGAGACCCAGTACTTC. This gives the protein CASNRLAGFIPETQYF.

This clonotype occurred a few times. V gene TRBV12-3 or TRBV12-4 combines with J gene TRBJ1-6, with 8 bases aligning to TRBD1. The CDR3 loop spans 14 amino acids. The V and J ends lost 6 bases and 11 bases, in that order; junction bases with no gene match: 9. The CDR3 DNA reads TGTGCCAGCAGCCCAAACCAGGGGGCTACACCCCTCCACTTT. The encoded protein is CASSPNQGATPLHF.

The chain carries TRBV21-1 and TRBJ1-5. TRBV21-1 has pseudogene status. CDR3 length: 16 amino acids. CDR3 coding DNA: TGTGCCAGCAGCAAAAAGGAGGTTTATAGCAATCAGCCCCAGCATTTT. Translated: CASSKKEVYSNQPQHF.

The CDR3 DNA follows: TGTGCCAGCAGCCCCGACTTATCCTACAATGAGCAGTTCTTC. Its translation is CASSPDLSYNEQFF. This chain links TRBV6-1 with TRBJ2-1; D uncertain. V was clipped by 6 bases and J by 1 base, with 10 bases between them. Germline V gene data show CDR1 as MNHNS and CDR2 as SASEGT. CDR3 length: 14 amino acids.